This TCR beta chain derives from a study of shared clonotypes between healthy human individuals. Data came from immunoSEQ multiplex PCR; TCRdb stores just in-frame clones and leaves some out. Altogether approximately 1.9 million clones are present, around 95% being singletons, with the ten largest covering approximately 1.7%. Positively selected for CCR7, the CD45RO-negative cells used as naive CD8 cells excluded terminally differentiated effector memory CD45RA+ cells. Input material: naive CD8+ T cells from PBMCs. This TCR came from a man aged 18 to 29 in good health. Some clones in this sample may be carry-over from other donors' samples.

This CDR3 is CASSLTGTMLEQYF. The CDR3 region has the DNA TGTGCCAGCAGCCTTACGGGGACAATGCTCGAGCAGTACTTC. The genes are TRBV27 and TRBJ2-7; possible D gene TRBD1, 6 bases. Germline V lookup: CDR1 MNHEY, CDR2 SMNVEV (reference sequence). V dropped 6 bases and J dropped 6 bases, with 18 bases sitting between them. The CDR3 extends over 14 amino acids.